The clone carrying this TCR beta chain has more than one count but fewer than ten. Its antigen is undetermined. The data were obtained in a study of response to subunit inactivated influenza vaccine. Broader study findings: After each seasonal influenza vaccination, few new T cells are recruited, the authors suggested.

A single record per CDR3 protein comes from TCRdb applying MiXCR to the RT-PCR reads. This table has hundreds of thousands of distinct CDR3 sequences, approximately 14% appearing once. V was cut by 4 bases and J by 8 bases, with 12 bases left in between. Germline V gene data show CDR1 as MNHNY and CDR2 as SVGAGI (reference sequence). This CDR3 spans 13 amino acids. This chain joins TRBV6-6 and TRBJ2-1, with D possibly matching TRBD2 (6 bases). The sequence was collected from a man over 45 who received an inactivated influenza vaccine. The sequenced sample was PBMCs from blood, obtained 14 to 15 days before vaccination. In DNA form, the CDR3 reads TGTGCCAGCAGTTCACCCCGGGGGTATGAGCAGTTCTTC. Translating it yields CASSSPRGYEQFF.